Listed here are 13 T cell receptor beta chains from one sample, sequenced in a study of blood T cell repertoires in COVID-19. Some clones are missing from TCRdb's copy, which holds only in-frame ones; the method was immunoSEQ multiplex PCR. Of 130,000 to 150,000 clones detected, 80% to 85% appear once; the ten largest clones hold under 7%. Material for sequencing was PBMCs or T cells enriched from blood (not recorded which). The receptors were sampled from a woman aged 50 to 65 who had been exposed to COVID-19.

The chain combines TRBV6-5 with TRBJ1-6, with TRBD1 matching over 10 bases. V shed 6 bases and J 10 bases; nucleotides not matched to a gene: 9. Germline V gene sequence: CDR1 MNHEY, CDR2 SVGAGI. The CDR3 extends over 15 amino acids. Here the CDR3 DNA reads TGTGCCAGCAGCCGCGACAGGGGGCGAGGATCACCCCTCCACTTT. As protein: CASSRDRGRGSPLHF.

This chain uses TRBV27 with TRBJ1-1; no clear D gene. V was cut by 7 bases and J by 4 bases, with 16 bases left in between. The CDR3 length is 14 residues. Germline-derived CDR1 and CDR2 are MNHEY and SMNVEV (reference sequence). CDR3 sequence: CASTKGGWGTEAFF. DNA of the CDR3: TGTGCCAGCACTAAGGGAGGCTGGGGCACTGAAGCTTTCTTT.

This clone was seen more than once but under ten times. The chain uses TRBV7-3 and TRBJ2-3, with a possible D match to TRBD2 (6 bases). V lost 5 bases to trimming and J lost 3 bases, with 9 bases between them. From germline, CDR1 is SGHTA and CDR2 FQGTGA. The CDR3 is made up of 13 amino acids. The DNA for the CDR3 is TGTGCCAGCAGCCAAGGAGGGACAGATACGCAGTATTTT. Protein product: CASSQGGTDTQYF.

The chain has TRBV11-3 and TRBJ2-7; 8 bases align to TRBD1. The germline gives CDR1 SGHNT, CDR2 YENEEA. The CDR3 spans 14 residues. The ends lost 5 bases at V and 4 bases at J; junction bases unmatched: 7. This CDR3 is CASSIAGGAYEQYF. The CDR3 DNA follows: TGTGCCAGCAGCATCGCAGGGGGCGCGTACGAGCAGTACTTC.

J is TRBJ1-5 and V is TRBV29-1; 7 bases map to TRBD1. With 6 bases clipped from V and 3 bases from J, the junction kept 14 bases outside the gene matches. This CDR3 has 16 amino acids. Germline CDR1 SQVTM, CDR2 ANQGSEA. Here the CDR3 DNA reads TGCAGCGTCCCGGGACAGCGTCCTCCCAACAATCAGCCCCAGCATTTT. This gives the protein CSVPGQRPPNNQPQHF.

This clone has only one observation. The chain links TRBV2 to TRBJ1-3; a possible D gene is TRBD1 (6 bases). Germline CDR1 reads SNHLY; CDR2 reads FYNNEI. V was shortened by 5 bases and J by 0 bases, with 8 bases between the two germline ends. CDR3 length equals 14 residues. The CDR3 here is CASSPDSSGNTIYF. CDR3 bases: TGTGCCAGCAGTCCGGACAGCTCTGGAAACACCATATATTTT.

This clone occurred a few times. The chain is built from TRBV7-9 and TRBJ1-2; TRBD1 is a possible D gene (5 bases). Germline V CDR1 and CDR2: SEHNR, FQNEAQ (reference sequence). The CDR3 extends over 11 amino acids. V was shortened by 4 bases and J by 10 bases, with 10 bases between the two germline ends. CDR3 region: CASSSTGVYTF. In nucleotides, the CDR3 is TGTGCCAGCAGCTCGACGGGGGTCTACACCTTC. Full variable domain (missing parts from reference TRBV7-9 and TRBJ1-2): DTGVSQNPRHKITKRGQNVTFRCDPISEHNRLYWYRQTLGQGPEFLTYFQNEAQLEKSRLLSDRFSAERPKGSFSTLEIQRTEQGDSAMYLCASSSTGVYTFGSGTRLTVV.

The chain recombines TRBV7-9 with TRBJ1-3; TRBD1 matches at 7 bases. V dropped 4 bases and J dropped 0; count of bases not matched to a gene: 15. This CDR3 has 19 residues. Germline V gene sequence: CDR1 SEHNR, CDR2 FQNEAQ (reference sequence). CDR3 loop: CASSSFPRGARGSGNTIYF. The DNA for the CDR3 is TGTGCCAGCAGCTCTTTCCCCAGGGGGGCCCGAGGCTCTGGAAACACCATATATTTT.

The chain couples TRBV18 to TRBJ1-3; D unclear. V shed 3 bases and J shed 2 bases, with 8 bases lying between them. Germline CDR1 KGHSH, CDR2 LQKENI. The CDR3 has 14 amino acids. CDR3 sequence: CASSPTRTGNTIYF. CDR3 nucleotides: TGTGCCAGCTCACCTACACGAACTGGAAACACCATATATTTT.

V and J are TRBV6-2 or TRBV6-3 and TRBJ1-1; D call uncertain. Trimming removed 4 bases from V and 6 bases from J, with 6 bases in between. Looked up from germline, CDR1 is MNHEY and CDR2 is SVGEGT. The CDR3 runs to 11 residues. The CDR3 reads CASSSGAEAFF. The CDR3 coding sequence is TGTGCCAGCAGTTCCGGGGCTGAAGCTTTCTTT.

V and J are TRBV7-2 and TRBJ2-1; TRBD2 agrees at 9 bases. The V and J ends lost 6 bases and 0 bases, in that order; junction bases with no gene match: 9. The germline V gene has CDR1 SGHTA and CDR2 FQGNSA. This CDR3 contains 17 residues. The chain's CDR3 is CASSFSGRASSYNEQFF. The DNA for the CDR3 is TGTGCCAGCAGTTTTAGCGGGAGAGCGAGCTCCTACAATGAGCAGTTCTTC.

The rearrangement joins TRBV1 to TRBJ2-1; the D call in the table, TRBD1, was not verified against the DNA. TRBV1 corresponds to a pseudogene. The length of the CDR3 is 17 residues. For the CDR3, the DNA is TGCACCAGCAGCCAAGATCTCGAGGCAGGGTTTTTCAATGAGCAGTTCTTC. Amino acid sequence: CTSSQDLEAGFFNEQFF.

The chain has TRBV7-6 and TRBJ2-7; maybe TRBD1 (6 bases). CDR3 length: 13 amino acids. Germline V gives CDR1 SGHVS, CDR2 FNYEAQ. V lost 5 bases and J lost 5, with 13 bases in between. CDR3 loop: CASSPPDRNEQYF. The DNA for the CDR3 is TGTGCCAGCAGCCCCCCGGACAGAAACGAGCAGTACTTC.